Described below is a single T cell receptor (beta chain) sequence and its context. These data belong to a study of blood T cell repertoires in COVID-19. Authors' methods: Estimates of nucleated cell counts were drawn from the amplification of reference gene primers. Profiling relied on immunoSEQ multiplex PCR, and the TCRdb table lists in-frame clones only, not all of them. D and trimming come from the DNA, and the V and J calls and clone size come from that table. This table holds roughly 200,000 clones, 70% to 90% found once. Germline V CDR1 and CDR2: MNHEY, SMNVEV (reference sequence). This CDR3 has 15 amino acids. Trimming took off 5 bases at V and 6 bases at J, with 19 bases between the two ends.

Specimen: peripheral blood. The chain carries TRBV27 and TRBJ2-5; possibly TRBD1 for D (6 bases). This clonotype originated in a man older than 75 with acute or convalescent COVID-19. The CDR3 DNA reads TGTGCCAGCAGTCCGAACAGGGTAGGGATGAAGACCCAGTACTTC. This sequence encodes CASSPNRVGMKTQYF.